The 27 T cell receptor beta chains listed next were all sequenced from one sample in a study of blood T cell repertoires in COVID-19. Sequenced by immunoSEQ multiplex PCR; TCRdb stores in-frame clones only, minus some. The repertoire holds 200,000 to 250,000 clones, with roughly 80% as singletons. Sequencing was done on a sample of peripheral blood. These receptors were obtained from a woman aged 65 to 85 with acute or convalescent COVID-19.

The rearrangement links TRBV7-2 to TRBJ2-7, with D tentatively TRBD1 (6 bases). This CDR3 is built from 15 residues. Looked up from germline, CDR1 is SGHTA and CDR2 is FQGNSA. V lost 1 base, J lost 2 bases, and 12 bases lay in between. The CDR3 nucleotides read TGTGCCAGCAGCTTAGTGAGGGGACAAACCTACGAGCAGTACTTC. This gives the protein CASSLVRGQTYEQYF. Together with reference TRBV7-2 and TRBJ2-7, the CDR3 gives the full variable domain: GAGVSQSPSNKVTEKGKDVELRCDPISGHTALYWYRQSLGQGLEFLIYFQGNSAPDKSGLPSDRFSAERTGGSVSTLTIQRTQQEDSAVYLCASSLVRGQTYEQYFGPGTRLTVT.

This clone was counted a few times. The V and J genes are TRBV27 and TRBJ2-2, with D hard to call. CDR1 is MNHEY and CDR2 is SMNVEV in the germline V gene (reference sequence). The CDR3 is made up of 16 amino acids. Trimming shortened V by 7 bases and J by 0 bases, and 15 bases separated the two germline ends. In DNA form, the CDR3 reads TGTGCCAGCACTCCCTTCCGGTTCGCGAACACCGGGGAGCTGTTTTTT. It encodes CASTPFRFANTGELFF.

This clone was counted once. This chain links TRBV15 with TRBJ1-6; no clear D gene. The V and J ends lost 0 bases and 10 bases respectively, with 13 bases between them. Germline V gene data show CDR1 as LNHNV and CDR2 as YYDKDF (reference sequence). CDR3 length: 15 residues. In DNA, the CDR3 is TGTGCCACCAGCAGAGAGGCAGGCCTTGGCTCACCCCTCCACTTT. The encoded protein is CATSREAGLGSPLHF.

V gene TRBV18 combines with J gene TRBJ2-5, with 9 nucleotides matching TRBD2. The V and J ends lost 3 bases and 4 bases, in that order; junction bases with no gene match: 9. Germline V gives CDR1 KGHSH, CDR2 LQKENI. The CDR3 runs 16 residues. The CDR3 DNA follows: TGTGCCAGCTCACCGAACGACGGCGGGGGGGCAGAGACCCAGTACTTC. Translated: CASSPNDGGGAETQYF.

The V call is TRBV18, the J call TRBJ2-1; possible D gene TRBD1, 5 bases. The CDR3 has 15 residues. Germline V CDR1 and CDR2: KGHSH, LQKENI. V gave up 3 bases and J gave up 4 bases, with 13 bases separating them. Written as DNA, the CDR3 is TGTGCCAGCTCACCCCCACTTGGGGCTTACAATGAGCAGTTCTTC. It translates to CASSPPLGAYNEQFF. Combining the CDR3 with reference TRBV18 and TRBJ2-1 gives the whole variable domain NAGVMQNPRHLVRRRGQEARLRCSPMKGHSHVYWYRQLPEEGLKFMVYLQKENIIDESGMPKERFSAEFPKEGPSILRIQQVVRGDSAAYFCASSPPLGAYNEQFFGPGTRLTVL.

V is TRBV6-1 and J is TRBJ2-1; 8 nucleotides align to TRBD2. The CDR3 runs 15 residues. The V gene end was trimmed by 5 bases and the J gene end by 8 bases; junction bases not matched to a gene: 11. Germline V gene lookup returns CDR1 MNHNS and CDR2 SASEGT. CDR3 in DNA: TGTGCCAGCAGTTCCCCGGGACTAGGACTCGATGAGCAGTTCTTC. The encoded protein is CASSSPGLGLDEQFF.

The sample holds many counts of this clone. The gene calls are TRBV10-2 and TRBJ2-2; a weak D match, TRBD2 (6 bases). Germline loops: CDR1 WSHSY, CDR2 SAAADI. The CDR3 consists of 15 residues. The V gene lost 7 bases and the J gene lost 2 bases, with 14 bases spanning the gap. The CDR3 bases are TGCGCCAGCAAGAATAGCGGTAGCAACACCGGGGAGCTGTTTTTT. Its translation is CASKNSGSNTGELFF.

This rearrangement joins TRBV5-6 to TRBJ1-5; D perhaps matches TRBD1 (6 bases). The CDR3 length is 17 residues. V was cut by 2 bases and J by 1 base, with 16 bases left in between. Per the germline V gene, CDR1 is SGHDT and CDR2 is YYEEEE. This CDR3 reads CASSFNRGAGSNQPQHF. In nucleotides, the CDR3 is TGTGCCAGCAGCTTTAACCGGGGGGCAGGGAGCAATCAGCCCCAGCATTTT.

This chain uses TRBV19 with TRBJ2-1, with 11 positions matching TRBD1. The germline V gene has CDR1 LNHDA and CDR2 SQIVND (reference sequence). Germline trimming cut 7 bases from V and 7 bases from J; bases unmatched to any gene: 12. The CDR3 loop spans 16 amino acids. DNA of the CDR3: TGTGCCAGTACCCCCATCGGGACAGGGGGATGGAATGAGCAGTTCTTC. Translated, it gives CASTPIGTGGWNEQFF.

This clone was counted a few times. The V gene is TRBV6-2 or TRBV6-3, the J gene TRBJ1-6; D uncertain. V was clipped by 6 bases and J by 8 bases, with 8 bases between them. CDR1 is MNHEY, CDR2 SVGEGT, per germline. The CDR3 contains 12 residues. DNA of the CDR3: TGTGCCAGCAGCGAACAGCATTCACCCCTCCACTTT. Translating gives CASSEQHSPLHF.

The genes are TRBV3-1 (or the pseudogene TRBV3-2) and TRBJ1-5, with D tentatively TRBD1 (5 bases). This CDR3 has 14 residues. CDR1 and CDR2 (germline): LGHDT, YNNKEL (reference sequence). V shed 0 bases and J shed 7 bases, with 10 bases lying between them. Written as DNA, the CDR3 is TGTGCCAGCAGCCAAGAGGTGGGGGGGCAGCCCCAGCATTTT. It is translated as CASSQEVGGQPQHF.

The V and J genes are TRBV10-1 and TRBJ2-3; a possible D gene is TRBD1 (6 bases). The CDR3 is made up of 15 amino acids. Germline V gene lookup returns CDR1 WNHNN and CDR2 SYGVQD (reference sequence). V was shortened by 6 bases and J by 2 bases, with 15 bases between the two germline ends. This chain's CDR3 is CASSVGASNTDTQYF. CDR3 coding DNA: TGCGCCAGCAGCGTGGGGGCCAGTAACACAGATACGCAGTATTTT.

This chain connects TRBV24-1 to TRBJ2-7; D is possibly TRBD2 (6 bases). CDR1 is KGHDR and CDR2 is SFDVKD in the germline V gene. Trimming cost V 3 bases and J 4 bases, with 15 bases left between them. CDR3 length equals 15 residues. In DNA form, the CDR3 reads TGTGCCACCAGTGATCCCGTGAGTGGGGGGTACGAGCAGTACTTC. Translated: CATSDPVSGGYEQYF.

The chain recombines TRBV4-2 with TRBJ2-7, with unresolved D. CDR1 and CDR2 (germline): LGHNA, YNFKEQ. CDR3 length: 13 amino acids. Trimming took off 1 base at V and 6 bases at J, with 10 bases between the two ends. The CDR3 here is CASSQALGTEQYF. CDR3 nucleotides: TGTGCCAGCAGCCAAGCTCTAGGAACCGAGCAGTACTTC.

The chain has TRBV19 and TRBJ2-1; 10 nucleotides agree with TRBD2. The germline V gene has CDR1 LNHDA and CDR2 SQIVND (reference sequence). V dropped 0 bases and J dropped 1; count of bases not matched to a gene: 6. The CDR3 covers 18 residues. The CDR3 reads CASSIDRSSGSSYNEQFF. CDR3 nucleotides: TGTGCCAGTAGTATAGATCGTTCTAGCGGGAGTTCCTACAATGAGCAGTTCTTC. Full variable domain (missing parts from reference TRBV19 and TRBJ2-1): DGGITQSPKYLFRKEGQNVTLSCEQNLNHDAMYWYRQDPGQGLRLIYYSQIVNDFQKGDIAEGYSVSREKKESFPLTVTSAQKNPTAFYLCASSIDRSSGSSYNEQFFGPGTRLTVL.

This clone was seen just once. V usage is TRBV6-5 and J usage is TRBJ2-5; D might be TRBD2 (6 bases). The CDR3 is 16 residues long. V dropped 0 bases and J dropped 5 bases, with 16 bases sitting between them. Germline V gene lookup returns CDR1 MNHEY and CDR2 SVGAGI. The CDR3 bases are TGTGCCAGCAGTTACTCGCGAACTAGCCGGGGGGAGACCCAGTACTTC. Its protein is CASSYSRTSRGETQYF.

The CDR3 bases are TGTGCCAGCAGTGAGAGCTATGGCTACACCTTC. Its protein is CASSESYGYTF. The chain recombines TRBV2 with TRBJ1-2; D gene unclear. The V end lost 3 bases, the J end lost 4 bases, and 3 bases lay between the germline ends. The CDR3 covers 11 residues. Per germline, CDR1 SNHLY and CDR2 FYNNEI.

Note on this clone: One end of the junction fails to match germline, which may point to a read error. This chain links TRBV7-2 with TRBJ1-5, with TRBD1 as a possible D gene (6 bases). Germline V gene lookup returns CDR1 SGHTA and CDR2 FQGNSA. CDR3 length equals 15 residues. Here the CDR3 DNA reads TGTGCCAGCAGCCCCCCGGGGGGGGGCAACCAGCCCCAGCATTTT. Protein sequence: CASSPPGGGNQPQHF. The full variable domain, rest sourced from reference TRBV7-2 and TRBJ1-5, is GAGVSQSPSNKVTEKGKDVELRCDPISGHTALYWYRQSLGQGLEFLIYFQGNSAPDKSGLPSDRFSAERTGGSVSTLTIQRTQQEDSAVYLCASSPPGGGNQPQHFGDGTRLSIL.

V usage is TRBV5-1 and J usage is TRBJ1-3; 9 bases agree with TRBD1. This CDR3 has 17 residues. CDR1 SGHRS and CDR2 YFSETQ come from the germline V gene. J lost 2 bases, V lost 4 bases, and 10 bases had no gene match. The CDR3 is CASSVGRQGGPGNTIYF. The CDR3 nucleotides are TGCGCCAGCAGCGTCGGTCGACAGGGGGGCCCTGGAAACACCATATATTTT.

This clone has a handful of counts. V is TRBV7-3 and J is TRBJ2-1; 7 bases align to TRBD1. With V trimmed by 5 bases and J by 0 bases, 10 bases remained unmatched. The length of the CDR3 is 17 residues. CDR1 is SGHTA, CDR2 FQGTGA, per germline. CDR3 nucleotides: TGTGCCAGCAGCACGGGACAGTTCACGGGCTCCTACAATGAGCAGTTCTTC. Encoded protein: CASSTGQFTGSYNEQFF.

The table lists this clone with a count of one. The chain recombines TRBV9 with TRBJ1-5; TRBD1 is a possible D gene (5 bases). Looked up from germline, CDR1 is SGDLS and CDR2 is YYNGEE. Deletions cut 4 bases from V and 4 bases from J, with 12 bases between. The CDR3 length is 14 residues. CDR3 sequence reads: CASSLTGGNQPQHF. CDR3 coding DNA: TGTGCCAGCAGCCTCACAGGAGGGAATCAGCCCCAGCATTTT.

V and J are TRBV27 and TRBJ2-3; D gene uncertain. Germline V gives CDR1 MNHEY, CDR2 SMNVEV (reference sequence). The CDR3 covers 12 residues. The V and J ends lost 5 bases and 2 bases respectively, with 5 bases between them. The CDR3 protein is CASSPDTDTQYF. CDR3 bases: TGTGCCAGCAGTCCAGACACAGATACGCAGTATTTT.

V is TRBV19 and J is TRBJ2-3; TRBD2 matches at 7 bases. From germline, CDR1 is LNHDA and CDR2 SQIVND (reference sequence). V dropped 5 bases and J dropped 0; count of bases not matched to a gene: 5. There are 15 residues in the CDR3. In DNA, the CDR3 is TGTGCCAGTAGTGCCCGCGGGGGAAGCACAGATACGCAGTATTTT. Translation gives CASSARGGSTDTQYF.

This chain links TRBV12-3 or TRBV12-4 with TRBJ2-5; TRBD1 matches at 7 bases. The CDR3 sequence is 12 residues long. Trimming took 6 bases from V and 10 from J; bases not matched to a gene: 8. The CDR3: CASSTDRRVQYF. CDR3 DNA: TGTGCCAGCAGCACGGACAGGCGGGTCCAGTACTTC.

Comments on this clone: Because the CDR3's place on the DNA is in doubt, the DNA is left out and the CDR3 is given as listed by TCRdb. This chain links TRBV19 with TRBJ1-5; the D segment call TRBD1 is taken from the table without a DNA check. Germline CDR1 LNHDA, CDR2 SQIVND (reference sequence). Termini included, the CDR3 measures 17 amino acids. CDR3 region: CASSILAYTGINQPQHF.

The chain employs TRBV9 and TRBJ1-2; possibly TRBD1 for D (5 bases). This CDR3 is 16 amino acids long. Germline V gene sequence: CDR1 SGDLS, CDR2 YYNGEE. Trimming removed 4 bases at V and 4 bases at J, with 20 bases between. The CDR3 loop reads CASSPGGSSSAYGYTF. The CDR3, as DNA: TGTGCCAGCAGCCCCGGGGGGAGTTCATCTGCCTATGGCTACACCTTC. The full variable domain, completed using reference TRBV9 and TRBJ1-2, is DSGVTQTPKHLITATGQRVTLRCSPRSGDLSVYWYQQSLDQGLQFLIQYYNGEERAKGNILERFSAQQFPDLHSELNLSSLELGDSALYFCASSPGGSSSAYGYTFGSGTRLTVV.

The chain uses TRBV30 and TRBJ1-6; TRBD1 might be the D (6 bases). Trimming stripped 2 bases from V and 10 bases from J, with 9 bases between. The length of the CDR3 is 12 residues. From germline, CDR1 is GTSNPN and CDR2 SVGIG (reference sequence). The CDR3 region is CAWSRTVSPLHF. CDR3 sequence (DNA): TGTGCCTGGAGTCGGACAGTATCACCCCTCCACTTT. Together with reference TRBV30 and TRBJ1-6, the CDR3 gives the full variable domain: SQTIHQWPATLVQPVGSPLSLECTVEGTSNPNLYWYRQAAGRGLQLLFYSVGIGQISSEVPQNLSASRPQDRQFILSSKKLLLSDSGFYLCAWSRTVSPLHFGNGTRLTVT.